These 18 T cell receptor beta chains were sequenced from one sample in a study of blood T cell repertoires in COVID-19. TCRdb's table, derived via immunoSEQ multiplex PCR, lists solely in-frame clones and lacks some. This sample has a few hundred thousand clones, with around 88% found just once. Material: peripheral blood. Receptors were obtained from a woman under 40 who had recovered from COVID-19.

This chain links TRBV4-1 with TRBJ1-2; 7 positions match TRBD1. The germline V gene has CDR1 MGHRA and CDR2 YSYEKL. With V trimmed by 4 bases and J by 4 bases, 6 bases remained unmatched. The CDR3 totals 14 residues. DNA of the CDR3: TGCGCCAGCAGCCCGCAGGGGGGCAGCTATGGCTACACCTTC. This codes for CASSPQGGSYGYTF.

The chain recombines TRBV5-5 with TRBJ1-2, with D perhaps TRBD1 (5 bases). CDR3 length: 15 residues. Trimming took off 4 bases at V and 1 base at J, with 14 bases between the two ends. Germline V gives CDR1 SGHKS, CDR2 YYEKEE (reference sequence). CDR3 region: CASSPGVRVNYGYTF. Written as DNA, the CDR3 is TGTGCCAGCAGCCCCGGCGTCAGGGTTAACTATGGCTACACCTTC.

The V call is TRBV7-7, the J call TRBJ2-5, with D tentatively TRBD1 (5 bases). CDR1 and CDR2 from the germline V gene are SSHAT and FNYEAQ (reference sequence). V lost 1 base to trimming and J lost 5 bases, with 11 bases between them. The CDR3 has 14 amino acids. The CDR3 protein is CASSLVMGQETQYF. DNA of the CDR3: TGTGCCAGCAGCTTAGTGATGGGGCAGGAGACCCAGTACTTC.

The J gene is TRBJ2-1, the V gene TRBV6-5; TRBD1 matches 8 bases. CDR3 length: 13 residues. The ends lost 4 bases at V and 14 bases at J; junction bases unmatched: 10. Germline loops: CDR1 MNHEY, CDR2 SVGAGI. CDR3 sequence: CASSFLGQGGKFF. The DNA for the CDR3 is TGTGCCAGCAGTTTCCTCGGACAGGGAGGCAAGTTCTTC.

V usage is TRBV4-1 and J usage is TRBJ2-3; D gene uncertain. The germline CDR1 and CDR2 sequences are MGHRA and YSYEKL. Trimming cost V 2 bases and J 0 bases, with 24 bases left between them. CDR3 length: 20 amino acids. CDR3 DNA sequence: TGCGCCAGCAGCCAACCTCCCCTTTTGATCGCGGTGAATAGCACAGATACGCAGTATTTT. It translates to CASSQPPLLIAVNSTDTQYF.

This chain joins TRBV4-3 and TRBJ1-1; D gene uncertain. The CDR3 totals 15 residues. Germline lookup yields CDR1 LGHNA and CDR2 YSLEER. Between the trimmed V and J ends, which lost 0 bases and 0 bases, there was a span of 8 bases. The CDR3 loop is CASSQEVLMNTEAFF. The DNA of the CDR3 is TGCGCCAGCAGCCAAGAGGTACTCATGAACACTGAAGCTTTCTTT.

The CDR3, as DNA: TGCGCCAGCAGCCAAGGAGTGTGGGGACAGGGGTTGCCCCAGCATTTT. Its protein is CASSQGVWGQGLPQHF. The genes are TRBV4-1 and TRBJ1-5; TRBD1 agrees at 10 bases. In germline, CDR1 is MGHRA, CDR2 YSYEKL. This CDR3 comprises 16 residues. The V and J ends lost 1 base and 9 bases, in that order; junction bases with no gene match: 9.

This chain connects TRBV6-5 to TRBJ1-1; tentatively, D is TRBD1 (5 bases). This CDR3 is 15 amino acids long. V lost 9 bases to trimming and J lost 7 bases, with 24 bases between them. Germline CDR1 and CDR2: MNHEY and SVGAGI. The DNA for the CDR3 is TGTGCCAGTCCGGAGGGGCCAGTTCTAACGGGTGAAGCTTTCTTT. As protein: CASPEGPVLTGEAFF.

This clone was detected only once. DNA for the CDR3: TGTGCCAGTAGTAGATGGCCCAGGAATCAGCCCCAGCATTTT. This translates into CASSRWPRNQPQHF. The chain has TRBV19 and TRBJ1-5; D remains ambiguous. CDR3 size: 14 residues. Trimming pared 4 bases from V and 4 bases from J, leaving 11 bases between. The germline CDR1 and CDR2 sequences are LNHDA and SQIVND (reference sequence).

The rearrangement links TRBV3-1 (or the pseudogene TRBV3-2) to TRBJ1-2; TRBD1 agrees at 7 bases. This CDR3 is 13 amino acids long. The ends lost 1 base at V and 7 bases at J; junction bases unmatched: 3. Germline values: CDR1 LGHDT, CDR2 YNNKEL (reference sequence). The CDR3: CASSQVQGGGYTF. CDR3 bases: TGTGCCAGCAGCCAAGTCCAGGGGGGTGGCTACACCTTC.

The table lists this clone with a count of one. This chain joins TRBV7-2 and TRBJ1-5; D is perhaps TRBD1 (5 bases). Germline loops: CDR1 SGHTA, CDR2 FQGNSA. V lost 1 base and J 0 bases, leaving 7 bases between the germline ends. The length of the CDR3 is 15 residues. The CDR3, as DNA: TGTGCCAGCAGCTTAGGGGGGGTTAGCAATCAGCCCCAGCATTTT. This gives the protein CASSLGGVSNQPQHF.

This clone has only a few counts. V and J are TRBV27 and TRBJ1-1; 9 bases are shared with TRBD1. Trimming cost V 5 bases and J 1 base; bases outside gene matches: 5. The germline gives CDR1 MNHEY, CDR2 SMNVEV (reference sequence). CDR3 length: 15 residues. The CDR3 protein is CASSRRDRANTEAFF. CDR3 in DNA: TGTGCCAGCAGTCGCCGGGACAGGGCGAACACTGAAGCTTTCTTT.

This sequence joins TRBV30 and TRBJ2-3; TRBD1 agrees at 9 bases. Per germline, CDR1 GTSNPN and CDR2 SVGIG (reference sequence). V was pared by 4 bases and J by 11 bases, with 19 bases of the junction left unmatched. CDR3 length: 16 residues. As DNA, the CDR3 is TGTGCCTGGACTCATCGGAGACAGGGGGTCGGAAGTGGGCAGTATTTT. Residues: CAWTHRRQGVGSGQYF. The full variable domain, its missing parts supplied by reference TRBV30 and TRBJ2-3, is SQTIHQWPATLVQPVGSPLSLECTVEGTSNPNLYWYRQAAGRGLQLLFYSVGIGQISSEVPQNLSASRPQDRQFILSSKKLLLSDSGFYLCAWTHRRQGVGSGQYFGPGTRLTVL.

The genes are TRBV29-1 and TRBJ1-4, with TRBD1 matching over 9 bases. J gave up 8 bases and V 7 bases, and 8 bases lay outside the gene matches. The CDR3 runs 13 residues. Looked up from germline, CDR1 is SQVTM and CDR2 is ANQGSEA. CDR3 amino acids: CSAMGTGREKLFF. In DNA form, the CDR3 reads TGCAGCGCCATGGGGACAGGGAGAGAAAAACTGTTTTTT.

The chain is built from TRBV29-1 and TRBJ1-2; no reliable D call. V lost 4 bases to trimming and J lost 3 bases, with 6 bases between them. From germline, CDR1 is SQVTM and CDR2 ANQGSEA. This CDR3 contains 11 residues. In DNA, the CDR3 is TGCAGCGTTGCCCAGGACTATGGCTACACCTTC. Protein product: CSVAQDYGYTF.

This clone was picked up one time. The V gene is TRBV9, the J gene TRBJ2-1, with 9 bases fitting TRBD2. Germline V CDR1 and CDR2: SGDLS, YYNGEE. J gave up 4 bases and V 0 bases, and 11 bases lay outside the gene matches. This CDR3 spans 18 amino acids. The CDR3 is CASSVDQSLAGAYNEQFF. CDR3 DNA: TGTGCCAGCAGCGTAGATCAGTCTTTAGCGGGGGCTTACAATGAGCAGTTCTTC.

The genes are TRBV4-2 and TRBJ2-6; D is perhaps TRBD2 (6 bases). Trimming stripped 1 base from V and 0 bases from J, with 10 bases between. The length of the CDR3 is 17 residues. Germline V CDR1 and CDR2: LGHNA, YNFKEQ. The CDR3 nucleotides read TGTGCCAGCAGCCAAGGCGGGGTCTACTCTGGGGCCAACGTCCTGACTTTC. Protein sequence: CASSQGGVYSGANVLTF.

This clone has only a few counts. The CDR3 DNA follows: TGTGCCAGCAGAGACAGACCTGTTAATAATTCACCCCTCCACTTT. It encodes CASRDRPVNNSPLHF. The V and J genes are TRBV4-2 and TRBJ1-6; weak D call: TRBD1 (5 bases). The germline V gene encodes CDR1 LGHNA and CDR2 YNFKEQ. The CDR3 contains 15 residues. The V and J ends lost 6 bases and 5 bases respectively, with 14 bases between them.